This passage covers 23 T cell receptor beta chains from one sample sequenced in a study of T cell repertoires in cytomegalovirus infection. TCRdb redid the calling of the reads with MiXCR, one entry per CDR3 protein. The table shows 150,000 to 200,000 distinct CDR3 sequences, with about an eighth occurring only once. The specimen was PBMCs. The receptor set was obtained from a human donor in good health (CMV status not recorded). Some clones in this sample may be carry-over from other donors' samples.

At least ten counts were recorded for this clonotype. The J gene is TRBJ2-1, the V gene TRBV2; 8 nucleotides align to TRBD2. The CDR3 is 16 amino acids. Germline V gene sequence: CDR1 SNHLY, CDR2 FYNNEI. V lost 7 bases, J lost 4 bases, and 12 bases stayed unmatched. The CDR3: CASTGGGQVRYNEQFF. In DNA, the CDR3 is TGTGCCAGCACCGGGGGGGGGCAGGTACGTTACAATGAGCAGTTCTTC.

There are many counts of this clonotype. J is TRBJ2-5 and V is TRBV7-2, with TRBD2 matching 7 bases. This CDR3 spans 17 amino acids. Trimming removed 2 bases from V and 5 bases from J; junction bases left unmatched: 14. Germline loops: CDR1 SGHTA, CDR2 FQGNSA. The CDR3 sequence: CASSLFGGGGLTETQYF. The CDR3, as DNA: TGTGCCAGCAGCTTATTTGGCGGCGGGGGATTAACCGAGACCCAGTACTTC. The full variable domain, in which reference TRBV7-2 and TRBJ2-5 provide the parts outside the CDR3, is GAGVSQSPSNKVTEKGKDVELRCDPISGHTALYWYRQSLGQGLEFLIYFQGNSAPDKSGLPSDRFSAERTGGSVSTLTIQRTQQEDSAVYLCASSLFGGGGLTETQYFGPGTRLLVL.

The V call is TRBV5-6, the J call TRBJ1-2, with 7 positions matching TRBD1. Trimming removed 6 bases from V and 8 bases from J; junction bases left unmatched: 7. Germline V gene sequence: CDR1 SGHDT, CDR2 YYEEEE. This CDR3 has 12 residues. The CDR3 is CASTRQGGGYTF. The CDR3 DNA is TGTGCCAGCACCCGACAGGGTGGGGGCTACACCTTC. The variable domain in full, with the rest retrieved from reference TRBV5-6 and TRBJ1-2, is DAGVTQSPTHLIKTRGQQVTLRCSPKSGHDTVSWYQQALGQGPQFIFQYYEEEERQRGNFPDRFSGHQFPNYSSELNVNALLLGDSALYLCASTRQGGGYTFGSGTRLTVV.

This clonotype was seen many times. This chain links TRBV6-6 with TRBJ1-1; D is ambiguous. The germline V gene has CDR1 MNHNY and CDR2 SVGAGI (reference sequence). V was pared by 2 bases and J by 5 bases, with 3 bases between. The CDR3 spans 11 residues. Here the CDR3 reads CASSYGTEAFF. DNA for the CDR3: TGTGCCAGCAGTTACGGTACTGAAGCTTTCTTT.

This clonotype was seen a few times. The chain couples TRBV28 to TRBJ1-1; D possibly corresponds to TRBD1 (5 bases). Germline CDR1 MDHEN, CDR2 SYDVKM. The germline V and J ends were trimmed by 9 bases and 0 bases, with 8 bases remaining between them. The CDR3 sequence is 12 residues long. The CDR3, as DNA: TGTGCCAGTTTAGGGGTGAACACTGAAGCTTTCTTT. As protein: CASLGVNTEAFF.

This clonotype was seen a few times. V is TRBV25-1 and J is TRBJ2-7; D is undetermined. Trimming left V 4 bases short and J 7 bases short, with 14 bases between. The CDR3 runs to 13 residues. Germline-derived CDR1 and CDR2 are MGHDK and SYGVNS. CDR3: CASSASGLGEQYF. CDR3 sequence (DNA): TGTGCCAGCAGTGCATCCGGTTTGGGGGAGCAGTACTTC.

This clonotype was counted many times. The rearrangement uses TRBV7-9 and TRBJ2-1; TRBD2 might be the D (6 bases). V was shortened by 7 bases and J by 4 bases, with 20 bases between the two germline ends. Germline V lookup: CDR1 SEHNR, CDR2 FQNEAQ (reference sequence). The CDR3 contains 16 residues. The CDR3 nucleotides are TGTGCCAGCACCAAAATGGGGCTAGCGAGATACAATGAGCAGTTCTTC. It yields the protein CASTKMGLARYNEQFF.

This clonotype appeared many times. The chain has TRBV7-6 and TRBJ2-3; 8 nucleotides agree with TRBD2. Germline trimming cut 3 bases from V and 0 bases from J; bases unmatched to any gene: 11. Germline V gives CDR1 SGHVS, CDR2 FNYEAQ. The CDR3 consists of 18 residues. CDR3 protein: CASSLTPTSGTSTDTQYF. As DNA, the CDR3 is TGTGCCAGCAGCTTGACCCCTACTAGCGGAACTAGCACAGATACGCAGTATTTT.

This chain links TRBV6-4 with TRBJ2-3; 9 nucleotides align to TRBD2. The CDR3 totals 14 residues. V lost 3 bases and J lost 4; bases outside the gene matches: 2. The germline gives CDR1 MRHNA, CDR2 SNTAGT. CDR3 region: CASSERGGPDTQYF. CDR3 bases: TGTGCCAGCAGTGAGCGGGGGGGTCCAGATACGCAGTATTTT.

This clonotype was counted many times. V usage is TRBV2 and J usage is TRBJ2-2, with TRBD2 matching over 9 bases. V was clipped by 3 bases and J by 4 bases; unmatched bases: 3. Germline-derived CDR1 and CDR2 are SNHLY and FYNNEI. CDR3 length equals 15 residues. DNA of the CDR3: TGTGCCAGCAGTGAGAGCGGGAGGTCCACCGGGGAGCTGTTTTTT. Its protein product is CASSESGRSTGELFF.

The J gene is TRBJ1-1, the V gene TRBV29-1; no clear D gene. The CDR3 covers 12 residues. CDR1 is SQVTM, CDR2 ANQGSEA, per germline. The ends were cut back, 7 bases at V and 7 bases at J, with 16 bases in the middle. Here the CDR3 reads CSAAPGAGEAFF. The DNA of the CDR3 is TGCAGCGCCGCCCCGGGAGCGGGTGAAGCTTTCTTT.

This clonotype was detected many times. This chain links TRBV6-2 or TRBV6-3 with TRBJ2-1; 8 positions agree with TRBD2. After removal of 5 bases from V and 6 bases from J, the junction contained 6 bases not matched to a gene. Germline assignment: CDR1 MNHEY and CDR2 SVGEGT. This CDR3 has 14 amino acids. Written as DNA, the CDR3 is TGTGCCAGCAGTAAGGGGACTAGGGTCAATGAGCAGTTCTTC. It encodes CASSKGTRVNEQFF.

The chain is built from TRBV29-1 and TRBJ2-7, with D unresolved. V was pared by 5 bases and J by 5 bases, with 13 bases between. This CDR3 contains 12 residues. The germline V gene has CDR1 SQVTM and CDR2 ANQGSEA. CDR3 nucleotide sequence: TGCAGCGTTTGTGACAATTCGGACGAGCAGTACTTC. It yields the protein CSVCDNSDEQYF.

There are many counts of this clonotype. This chain uses TRBV6-2 or TRBV6-3 with TRBJ2-7; TRBD2 is a possible D gene (6 bases). CDR3 length: 16 residues. V lost 5 bases to trimming and J lost 0 bases, with 17 bases between them. Germline V gene lookup returns CDR1 MNHEY and CDR2 SVGEGT. The CDR3 loop reads CASSQEGLATSYEQYF. The DNA of the CDR3 is TGTGCCAGCAGTCAGGAGGGCCTAGCGACCTCCTACGAGCAGTACTTC.

This clonotype was counted a few times. The V gene is TRBV7-9, the J gene TRBJ2-5; 7 positions agree with TRBD2. Per germline, CDR1 SEHNR and CDR2 FQNEAQ (reference sequence). The CDR3 totals 15 residues. With V trimmed by 0 bases and J by 9 bases, 10 bases remained unmatched. In DNA form, the CDR3 reads TGTGCCAGCAGCTTAGCCAGGGACTACCGACCTGCCCAGTACTTC. As protein: CASSLARDYRPAQYF.

This clonotype was seen repeatedly, ten times or more. The chain employs TRBV12-3 or TRBV12-4 and TRBJ2-2; 7 nucleotides agree with TRBD1. The CDR3 length is 16 residues. Trimming removed 7 bases from V and 0 bases from J; junction bases left unmatched: 8. The CDR3, as DNA: TGTGCCAGCACCTTGAACAGGGGAACGAACACCGGGGAGCTGTTTTTT. This translates into CASTLNRGTNTGELFF.

This clonotype was detected only a few times. The V call is TRBV12-5, the J call TRBJ1-2, with a possible D match to TRBD1 (5 bases). V was trimmed by 6 bases and J by 3 bases, leaving 14 bases between them. This CDR3 contains 14 residues. Per germline, CDR1 LGHNT and CDR2 FRNRAP. CDR3: CASGPPGRYYGYTF. CDR3 nucleotides: TGTGCTAGTGGCCCACCAGGGCGGTACTATGGCTACACCTTC.

This clonotype was detected many times. This chain links TRBV7-2 with TRBJ1-1, with D unclear. Trimming cost V 3 bases and J 7 bases, with 6 bases left between them. Looked up from germline, CDR1 is SGHTA and CDR2 is FQGNSA. CDR3 size: 11 residues. The CDR3 DNA reads as TGTGCCAGCAGCTTGACGGTTGAAGCTTTCTTT. It specifies CASSLTVEAFF.

This clonotype appeared many times. The V call is TRBV7-2, the J call TRBJ1-1; D remains unclear. This CDR3 contains 13 residues. The germline V gene has CDR1 SGHTA and CDR2 FQGNSA. V was shortened by 6 bases and J by 0 bases, with 8 bases between the two germline ends. The CDR3 sequence is CASSLSMNTEAFF. CDR3 bases: TGTGCCAGCAGTTTGAGCATGAACACTGAAGCTTTCTTT.

Only a few counts were recorded for this clonotype. The chain recombines TRBV7-9 with TRBJ1-5; a weak D match, TRBD1 (6 bases). Trimming cost V 3 bases and J 0 bases, with 9 bases left between them. The germline gives CDR1 SEHNR, CDR2 FQNEAQ (reference sequence). The CDR3 loop spans 15 amino acids. The DNA for the CDR3 is TGTGCCAGCAGCTTGTCAGGGGCTAGCAATCAGCCCCAGCATTTT. It codes for CASSLSGASNQPQHF. The full variable domain, rest sourced from reference TRBV7-9 and TRBJ1-5, is DTGVSQNPRHKITKRGQNVTFRCDPISEHNRLYWYRQTLGQGPEFLTYFQNEAQLEKSRLLSDRFSAERPKGSFSTLEIQRTEQGDSAMYLCASSLSGASNQPQHFGDGTRLSIL.

J is TRBJ2-4 and V is TRBV7-8; tentative D call: TRBD1 (6 bases). CDR1 is SGHVS and CDR2 is FQNEAQ in the germline V gene. The CDR3 length is 16 residues. V lost 1 base, J lost 1 base, and 11 bases lay in between. CDR3 sequence (DNA): TGTGCCAGCAGCTTAGAGGGGGACGTGGCCAAAAACATTCAGTACTTC. Translated: CASSLEGDVAKNIQYF.

Only a few counts were recorded for this clonotype. The V call is TRBV29-1, the J call TRBJ1-4, with 7 bases that match TRBD1. V shed 7 bases, J shed 5 bases, and the junction held 7 bases outside the gene matches. This CDR3 spans 13 amino acids. The germline CDR1 and CDR2 sequences are SQVTM and ANQGSEA. CDR3 loop: CSGKTGNNEKLFF. For the CDR3, the DNA is TGCAGCGGGAAGACAGGGAACAATGAAAAACTGTTTTTT.

This clonotype was seen ten or more times. The DNA of the CDR3 is TGTGCCAGCAGCTTCAAAGAGACCCAGTACTTC. Translated, it gives CASSFKETQYF. The V and J genes are TRBV7-2 and TRBJ2-5; D is uncertain. Per the germline V gene, CDR1 is SGHTA and CDR2 is FQGNSA. V lost 3 bases, J lost 3 bases, and 2 bases lay in between. The CDR3 length is 11 residues.